Each of the 10 T cell receptor beta chains below was sequenced from the same sample in a study of cytomegalovirus exposure and HLA in healthy donors. Measured with immunoSEQ multiplex PCR; TCRdb has only the in-frame clones, and not every one. The sample has around 300,000 clones; about 86% are singletons. Sample: PBMCs. The receptor source for this set is a woman aged 18-29 years in good health and CMV-seronegative.

This chain joins TRBV28 and TRBJ2-3; 7 bases match TRBD2. CDR3 length: 14 amino acids. The germline CDR1 and CDR2 sequences are MDHEN and SYDVKM. The J segment lost 3 bases and the V segment lost 4 bases, leaving 4 bases of the junction unmatched. The CDR3 loop is CASSSGGRTDTQYF. DNA of the CDR3: TGTGCCAGCAGTTCTGGCGGGAGAACAGATACGCAGTATTTT.

This clone was counted only a few times. The chain carries TRBV19 and TRBJ1-2, with TRBD1 matching over 8 bases. This CDR3 is built from 15 residues. The germline gives CDR1 LNHDA, CDR2 SQIVND (reference sequence). J lost 0 bases, V lost 11 bases, and 11 bases had no gene match. CDR3 in amino acids: CAVTGQDLPNYGYTF. CDR3 DNA sequence: TGTGCCGTCACGGGACAGGACCTTCCTAACTATGGCTACACCTTC.

The chain links TRBV7-8 to TRBJ1-4; TRBD1 matches at 8 bases. Germline V gene data show CDR1 as SGHVS and CDR2 as FQNEAQ. The CDR3 runs 13 residues. Germline trimming cut 5 bases from V and 6 bases from J; bases unmatched to any gene: 2. CDR3 loop: CASSRTGYEKLFF. Written as DNA, the CDR3 is TGTGCCAGCAGCCGGACAGGGTATGAAAAACTGTTTTTT.

The rearrangement links TRBV9 to TRBJ2-2; D is uncertain. V shed 0 bases and J shed 7 bases, with 16 bases lying between them. Germline values: CDR1 SGDLS, CDR2 YYNGEE. The CDR3 is 16 amino acids. Written as DNA, the CDR3 is TGTGCCAGCAGCGTAGGCTCCCAAAGGCAGGACGGGGAGCTGTTTTTT. This gives the protein CASSVGSQRQDGELFF.

The V gene is TRBV6-1, the J gene TRBJ1-1; no definite D call. V was pared by 5 bases and J by 2 bases, with 15 bases between. CDR1 is MNHNS and CDR2 is SASEGT in the germline V gene. This CDR3 is 15 amino acids long. CDR3 sequence (DNA): TGTGCCAGCAGTCCGGGATCTCTAGCAAACACTGAAGCTTTCTTT. This codes for CASSPGSLANTEAFF.

This sequence joins TRBV7-3 and TRBJ2-3; TRBD1 is a possible D gene (6 bases). The CDR3 loop spans 15 amino acids. Trimming removed 0 bases from V and 6 bases from J, with 13 bases in between. Germline V gene lookup returns CDR1 SGHTA and CDR2 FQGTGA. CDR3 coding DNA: TGTGCCAGCAGCTTAACAGTGCAGGGGACCGATACGCAGTATTTT. Residues: CASSLTVQGTDTQYF.

J is TRBJ1-4 and V is TRBV7-3; D remains ambiguous. The CDR3 runs 17 residues. Germline V lookup: CDR1 SGHTA, CDR2 FQGTGA. V lost 5 bases to trimming and J lost 0 bases, with 16 bases between them. DNA for the CDR3: TGTGCCAGCAGCCAGAGGTTAGGGCGGGCAACTAATGAAAAACTGTTTTTT. This translates into CASSQRLGRATNEKLFF.

This chain joins TRBV7-8 and TRBJ2-5, with TRBD1 matching 8 bases. Germline V lookup: CDR1 SGHVS, CDR2 FQNEAQ. V shed 4 bases, J shed 2 bases, and the junction held 9 bases outside the gene matches. The CDR3 spans 16 residues. As DNA, the CDR3 is TGTGCCAGCAGCTCCCCAGGGGGCGCACGGCAAGAGACCCAGTACTTC. Protein sequence: CASSSPGGARQETQYF. Complete variable domain (other parts from reference TRBV7-8 and TRBJ2-5): GAGVSQSPRYKVAKRGQDVALRCDPISGHVSLFWYQQALGQGPEFLTYFQNEAQLDKSGLPSDRFFAERPEGSVSTLKIQRTQQEDSAVYLCASSSPGGARQETQYFGPGTRLLVL.

V and J are TRBV19 and TRBJ2-3; 11 bases fit TRBD2. Germline values: CDR1 LNHDA, CDR2 SQIVND (reference sequence). The CDR3 runs to 15 residues. With 5 bases clipped from V and 4 bases from J, the junction kept 5 bases outside the gene matches. CDR3 DNA sequence: TGTGCCAGTAGTGGGTTAGCGGGAGGGCCAGATACGCAGTATTTT. The encoded protein is CASSGLAGGPDTQYF. Full variable domain (remainder filled in from reference TRBV19 and TRBJ2-3): DGGITQSPKYLFRKEGQNVTLSCEQNLNHDAMYWYRQDPGQGLRLIYYSQIVNDFQKGDIAEGYSVSREKKESFPLTVTSAQKNPTAFYLCASSGLAGGPDTQYFGPGTRLTVL.

The CDR3 sequence is CASSSSGGSAEAFF. In DNA, the CDR3 is TGCGCCAGCAGCTCTTCGGGGGGCTCTGCTGAAGCTTTCTTT. This chain joins TRBV5-1 and TRBJ1-1; possible D gene TRBD1, 6 bases. The V end lost 3 bases, the J end lost 6 bases, and 15 bases lay between the germline ends. The CDR3 runs 14 residues. Per germline, CDR1 SGHRS and CDR2 YFSETQ.